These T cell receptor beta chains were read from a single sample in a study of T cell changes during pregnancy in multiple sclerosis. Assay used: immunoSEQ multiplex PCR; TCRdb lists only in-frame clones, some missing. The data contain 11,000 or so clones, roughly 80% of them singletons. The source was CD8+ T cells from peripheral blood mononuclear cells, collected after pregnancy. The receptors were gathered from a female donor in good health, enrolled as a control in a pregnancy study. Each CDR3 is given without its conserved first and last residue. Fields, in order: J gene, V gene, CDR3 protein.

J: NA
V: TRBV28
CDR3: ASSHGTGAYEQY

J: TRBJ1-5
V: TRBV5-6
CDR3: ASSRGQGDQPQH

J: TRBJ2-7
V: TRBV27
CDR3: ATQTGTLYEQY

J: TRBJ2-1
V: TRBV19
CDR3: ASSALAGGLDEQF

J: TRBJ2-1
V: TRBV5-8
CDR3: ASNQPAGGYNEQF

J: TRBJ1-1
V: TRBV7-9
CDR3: ASSYPEVTEAF

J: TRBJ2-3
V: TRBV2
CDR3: ASKWTSGGGTDTQY

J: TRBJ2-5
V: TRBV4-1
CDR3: ASSQSWGVGQETQY

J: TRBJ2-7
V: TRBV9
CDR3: ASSPGVVGYEQY

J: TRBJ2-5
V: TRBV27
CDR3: ASSGGTGSRETQY

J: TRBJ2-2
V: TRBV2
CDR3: ASSEAVLAGRRSGELF

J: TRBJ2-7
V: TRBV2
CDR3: ASTGQSSYEQY

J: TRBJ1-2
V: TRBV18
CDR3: ASSRHRQGSAGYT

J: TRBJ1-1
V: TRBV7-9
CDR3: ASRRTGGWTEAF

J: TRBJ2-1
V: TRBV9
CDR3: ASSTKTGEQF

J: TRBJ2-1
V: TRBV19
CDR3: ASSRTSGAYNEQF

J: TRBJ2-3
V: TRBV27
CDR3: ASSLTAADTQY

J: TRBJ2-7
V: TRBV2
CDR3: ASSERAAGALSYEQY

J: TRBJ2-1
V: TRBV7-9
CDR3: ASGNTGDLLYNEQF

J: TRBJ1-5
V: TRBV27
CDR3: ASSLAGYSNQPQH

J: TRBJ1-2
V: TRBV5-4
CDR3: ASSLVGSGNYGYT

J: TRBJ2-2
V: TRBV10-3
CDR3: AISDGWPGSLSGELF

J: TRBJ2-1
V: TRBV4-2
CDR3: ASSHLGLAGEQF

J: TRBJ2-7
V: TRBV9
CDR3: ASSPRLGPGAYEQY

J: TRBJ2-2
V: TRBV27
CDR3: ASSLALGFNTGELF

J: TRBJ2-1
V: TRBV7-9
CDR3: ASSLVSVYGRLANEQF

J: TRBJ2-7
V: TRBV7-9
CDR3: ASSPRDSSYEQY

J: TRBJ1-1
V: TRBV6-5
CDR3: ASSYLPGGGQAF

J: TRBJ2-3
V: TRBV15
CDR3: ATSRDGGATDTQY

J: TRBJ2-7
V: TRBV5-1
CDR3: ASSWGQGLFYEQY

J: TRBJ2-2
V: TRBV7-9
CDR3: ASSAVGPNTGELF

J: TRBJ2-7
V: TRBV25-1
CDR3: ASRLSTGGTYEQY

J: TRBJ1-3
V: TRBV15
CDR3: ATSRDPTGALSGNTIY

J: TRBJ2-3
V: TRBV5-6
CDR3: ASSSWGGSRTDTQY

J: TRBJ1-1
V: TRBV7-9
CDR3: ASSSYGEQAF

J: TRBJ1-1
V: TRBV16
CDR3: ASSHQLTEAF

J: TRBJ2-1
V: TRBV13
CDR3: ASIKASSGSYNEQF

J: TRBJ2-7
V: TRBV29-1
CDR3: SVEDNRGSSYEQY

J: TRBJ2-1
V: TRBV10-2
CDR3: ASSESVAGGLSSYNEQF

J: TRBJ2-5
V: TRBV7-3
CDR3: ASSPGLAGETQY

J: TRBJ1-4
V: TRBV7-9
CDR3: ASSLASGGPEKLF

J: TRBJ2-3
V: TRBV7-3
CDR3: ASSLAGGPPDTQY

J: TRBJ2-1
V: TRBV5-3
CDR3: ARSLPGQGKNNEQF

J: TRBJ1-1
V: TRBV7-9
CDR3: ASSTTSPSGGEAF

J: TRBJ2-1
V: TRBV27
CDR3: ASSPGTSGSSYNEQF

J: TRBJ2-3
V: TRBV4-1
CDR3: ASSQTLLAGGITDTQY

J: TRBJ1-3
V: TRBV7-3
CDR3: ASSSSTGNTIY

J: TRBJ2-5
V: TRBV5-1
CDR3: ASSAGLAGVIRETQY

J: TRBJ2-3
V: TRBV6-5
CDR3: ASSNGGSDTQY

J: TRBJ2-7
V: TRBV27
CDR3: ASSLKTSGKYEQY

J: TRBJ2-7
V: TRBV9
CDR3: ASSPAGRTVSDYEQY

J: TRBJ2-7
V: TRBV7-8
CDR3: ASSSNQASGGYEQY

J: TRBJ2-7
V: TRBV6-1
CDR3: ASSEASGGSYEQY